A selection of T cell receptor beta chains follows, all from one sample in a study of vaccination and CD4 T cells after COVID-19. Antigens of these TCRs are unknown. TCRdb passed the PCR reads through MiXCR, listing each CDR3 protein once. The sample holds about 11,000 distinct CDR3 sequences, roughly half seen once. The sequenced sample consisted of CD4+ T cells from blood, cultured in vitro. The receptors were gathered from a human donor who had recovered from COVID-19. Each CDR3 is given with its conserved first and last residue. The order of the fields is clone size, J gene, D gene, V gene, CDR3 DNA, CDR3 protein. A D gene is named only where the DNA matches it firmly. Only part of the rows carry a size: once, few, many, or a class if the clone is expanded.

size: few; J: TRBJ2-3; D: TRBD2; V: TRBV20-1; DNA: TGCAGTGCCCTCCCCCCTAGCGGGATCTCAGATACGCAGTATTTT; CDR3: CSALPPSGISDTQYF
size: -; J: TRBJ1-2; D: TRBD1; V: TRBV5-1; DNA: TGCGCCAGCAGCTTGGGTTCAGGGGGTGGCTACACCTTC; CDR3: CASSLGSGGGYTF
size: few; J: TRBJ1-2; D: -; V: TRBV30; DNA: TGTGCCTGGACCGGAGGGCGAAGCTATGGCTACACCTTC; CDR3: CAWTGGRSYGYTF
size: -; J: TRBJ2-2; D: TRBD2; V: TRBV19; DNA: TGTGCCAGTAGTCCTAGCGGGAGGGCTGGAACCGGGGAGCTGTTTTTT; CDR3: CASSPSGRAGTGELFF
size: large; J: TRBJ2-5; D: TRBD2; V: TRBV2; DNA: TGTGCCAGCAGGGCTACGGGAGGCCAAGAGACCCAGTACTTC; CDR3: CASRATGGQETQYF
size: -; J: TRBJ2-1; D: TRBD2; V: TRBV24-1; DNA: TGTGCCACCAGTGATTTGCGAGCGGGAGATAGGAATGAGCAGTTCTTC; CDR3: CATSDLRAGDRNEQFF
size: -; J: TRBJ2-7; D: TRBD2; V: TRBV28; DNA: TGTGCCAGCAGTTTCGGACTAGCGGGGATAAATCACGTAACCTACGAGCAGTACTTC; CDR3: CASSFGLAGINHVTYEQYF
size: few; J: TRBJ1-5; D: -; V: TRBV11-1; DNA: TGTGCCAGCAGCTTAGCGCCGACAGCCCAGCCCCAGCATTTT; CDR3: CASSLAPTAQPQHF
size: few; J: TRBJ1-6; D: -; V: TRBV30; DNA: TGTGCCTGGAGTACGGGCGGGAATTCACCCCTCCACTTT; CDR3: CAWSTGGNSPLHF
size: once; J: TRBJ2-6; D: TRBD1; V: TRBV28; DNA: TGTGCCAGCAGGCAGACAGGGGGAAACTCTGGGGCCAACGTCCTGACTTTC; CDR3: CASRQTGGNSGANVLTF
size: -; J: TRBJ1-6; D: -; V: TRBV19; DNA: TGTGCCAGTAGTAATACCCAGGCCGGGACCCACAGGTCACCCCTCCACTTT; CDR3: CASSNTQAGTHRSPLHF
size: few; J: TRBJ2-5; D: TRBD2; V: TRBV7-7; DNA: TGTGCCAGCAGCTTAGCGGGGGAGGGCTCCCAAGAGACCCAGTACTTC; CDR3: CASSLAGEGSQETQYF
size: -; J: TRBJ2-7; D: TRBD2; V: TRBV20-1; DNA: TGCAGTGCTAGCGGAAAGGGCGGGGGATCCTACGAGCAGTACTTC; CDR3: CSASGKGGGSYEQYF
size: -; J: TRBJ2-5; D: -; V: TRBV4-1; DNA: TGCGCCAGCAGCCAAGGCCACGGACTCAAAGGGGAGACCCAGTACTTC; CDR3: CASSQGHGLKGETQYF
size: -; J: TRBJ1-4; D: -; V: TRBV6-1; DNA: TGTGCCAGCAGCCGGGACACCTCCTGGGAAAAACTGTTTTTT; CDR3: CASSRDTSWEKLFF
size: -; J: TRBJ2-5; D: TRBD1; V: TRBV5-1; DNA: TGCGCCAGCAGCCAGGGACAGAGGCAAAAGACCCAGTACTTC; CDR3: CASSQGQRQKTQYF
size: -; J: TRBJ1-5; D: -; V: TRBV19; DNA: TGTGCCAGTAATTGGGGTAATCAGCCCCAGCATTTT; CDR3: CASNWGNQPQHF
size: -; J: TRBJ2-3; D: -; V: TRBV11-2; DNA: TGTGCCAGCAGCTACCAAAACACAGATACGCAGTATTTT; CDR3: CASSYQNTDTQYF
size: -; J: TRBJ2-1; D: -; V: TRBV6-1; DNA: TGTGCCAGCAGTGGAAGAACGGGAGCCTCCTACAATGAGCAGTTCTTC; CDR3: CASSGRTGASYNEQFF
size: -; J: TRBJ1-2; D: -; V: TRBV20-1; DNA: TGCAGTGCTAGAGATGTAGGGCGGGCTAACTATGGCTACACCTTC; CDR3: CSARDVGRANYGYTF
size: -; J: TRBJ2-1; D: TRBD2; V: TRBV6-5; DNA: TGTGCCAGCAGTTACTCCGGACTAGCGGGGACCTACAATGAGCAGTTCTTC; CDR3: CASSYSGLAGTYNEQFF
size: -; J: TRBJ2-3; D: TRBD2; V: TRBV6-2/TRBV6-3; DNA: TGTGCCAGCAGTTACCCCCCGGGGCTAGCGGGGACACTCTTCACAGATACGCAGTATTTT; CDR3: CASSYPPGLAGTLFTDTQYF
size: few; J: TRBJ1-1; D: -; V: TRBV2; DNA: TGTGCCAGCAGTGAAATGCACATGAACACTGAAGCTTTCTTT; CDR3: CASSEMHMNTEAFF
size: few; J: TRBJ2-7; D: -; V: TRBV7-2; DNA: TGTGCCAGCAGCTCCTCCGGGGGACAGACCTACGAGCAGTACTTC; CDR3: CASSSSGGQTYEQYF
size: -; J: TRBJ2-5; D: -; V: TRBV19; DNA: TGTGCCAGTAGCCCGGGACCCCCTCCCGAGACCCAGTACTTC; CDR3: CASSPGPPPETQYF
size: few; J: TRBJ2-7; D: TRBD1; V: TRBV19; DNA: TGTGCCACAGGGACAGAGAGAAACGAGCAGTACTTC; CDR3: CATGTERNEQYF
size: -; J: TRBJ1-5; D: -; V: TRBV6-2/TRBV6-3; DNA: TGTGCCAGCAGTGCACAGGGAGGAGGCAATCAGCCCCAGCATTTT; CDR3: CASSAQGGGNQPQHF
size: -; J: TRBJ2-7; D: TRBD2; V: TRBV6-1; DNA: TGTGCCAGCAGTGAACTAGCGGGAGGCTCCTACGAGCAGTACTTC; CDR3: CASSELAGGSYEQYF
size: -; J: TRBJ1-1; D: TRBD1; V: TRBV19; DNA: TGTGCCAGTAGTATTGGGAGGCGCGGACAGGGGGTCACTGAAGCTTTCTTT; CDR3: CASSIGRRGQGVTEAFF
size: -; J: TRBJ2-3; D: -; V: TRBV21-1; DNA: TGTGCCAGCAGCAAATTGGGCATCGGTGGCCCGTTATACCGCACAGATACGCAGTATTTT; CDR3: CASSKLGIGGPLYRTDTQYF
size: -; J: TRBJ1-3; D: -; V: TRBV6-1; DNA: TGTGCCAGCAGTGAACTATCGATCCGGGGGTTATATTTT; CDR3: CASSELSIRGLYF
size: few; J: TRBJ1-1; D: TRBD1; V: TRBV6-4; DNA: TGTGCCAGCAGCTCCGGGACAGAGAACACTGAAGCTTTCTTT; CDR3: CASSSGTENTEAFF
size: few; J: TRBJ1-2; D: -; V: TRBV5-8; DNA: TGTGCCAGCAGCTTCGGTGGGGGAGGGCTTGGCTACACCTTC; CDR3: CASSFGGGGLGYTF
size: few; J: TRBJ1-5; D: -; V: TRBV6-2/TRBV6-3; DNA: TGTGCCAGCAGGCAGAGCAATCAGCCCCAGCATTTT; CDR3: CASRQSNQPQHF
size: once; J: TRBJ2-5; D: -; V: TRBV20-1; DNA: TGCAGTGCTAGAGATCGGAGGGGTGTCCTAGAGACCCAGTACTTC; CDR3: CSARDRRGVLETQYF
size: -; J: TRBJ2-5; D: -; V: TRBV3-1; DNA: TGTGCCAGCAGCCAAGCCTACTCGGTCGGGGAGACCCAGTACTTC; CDR3: CASSQAYSVGETQYF
size: -; J: TRBJ2-2; D: -; V: TRBV6-4; DNA: TGTGCCAGCAGTGACAGGGACACCGGGGAGCTGTTTTTT; CDR3: CASSDRDTGELFF
size: -; J: TRBJ2-2; D: -; V: TRBV12-3/TRBV12-4; DNA: TGTGCCAGCAGCCCGAGGGGGAACACCGGGGAGCTGTTTTTT; CDR3: CASSPRGNTGELFF
size: -; J: TRBJ2-3; D: -; V: TRBV7-9; DNA: TGTGCCAGCAGCGAAGTAGCCGCAGATACGCAGTATTTT; CDR3: CASSEVAADTQYF
size: few; J: TRBJ2-3; D: TRBD2; V: TRBV2; DNA: TGTGCCAGCACCAGGACTAGCGGGGGCCCAGATACGCAGTATTTT; CDR3: CASTRTSGGPDTQYF
size: -; J: TRBJ2-2; D: TRBD2; V: TRBV27; DNA: TGTGCCAGCAGTTTATGGACTAGCGGGACCGGGGAGCTGTTTTTT; CDR3: CASSLWTSGTGELFF
size: -; J: TRBJ2-2; D: -; V: TRBV30; DNA: TGTGCCTACAACCAAATCGGGGAGCTGTTTTTT; CDR3: CAYNQIGELFF
size: few; J: TRBJ1-1; D: -; V: TRBV25-1; DNA: TGTGCCAGCAGAGAGGGGCGACGGGAAGCTTTCTTT; CDR3: CASREGRREAFF
size: -; J: TRBJ1-3; D: -; V: TRBV21-1; DNA: TGCTTGGGGGGGGGACCTGGAAACACCATATATTTT; CDR3: CLGGGPGNTIYF